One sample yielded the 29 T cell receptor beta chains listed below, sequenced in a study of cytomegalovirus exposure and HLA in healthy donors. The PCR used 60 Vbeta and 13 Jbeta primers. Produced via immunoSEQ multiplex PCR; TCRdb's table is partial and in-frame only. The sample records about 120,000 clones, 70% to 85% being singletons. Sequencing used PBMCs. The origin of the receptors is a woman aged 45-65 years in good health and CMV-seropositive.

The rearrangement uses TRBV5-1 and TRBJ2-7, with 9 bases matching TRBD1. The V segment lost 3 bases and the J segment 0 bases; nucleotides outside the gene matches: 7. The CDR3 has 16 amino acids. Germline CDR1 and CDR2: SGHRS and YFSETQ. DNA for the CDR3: TGCGCCAGCAGCTACAGTGGACAGGGGCACTCCTACGAGCAGTACTTC. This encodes CASSYSGQGHSYEQYF. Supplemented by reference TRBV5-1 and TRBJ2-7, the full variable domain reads KAGVTQTPRYLIKTRGQQVTLSCSPISGHRSVSWYQQTPGQGLQFLFEYFSETQRNKGNFPGRFSGRQFSNSRSEMNVSTLELGDSALYLCASSYSGQGHSYEQYFGPGTRLTVT.

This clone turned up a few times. The CDR3 sequence is CASSLGQGTDTQYF. The CDR3 DNA sequence: TGTGCCAGCAGCTTAGGGCAGGGAACAGATACGCAGTATTTT. This chain uses TRBV7-7 with TRBJ2-3; tentatively, D is TRBD1 (5 bases). With 1 base removed from V and 3 bases from J, the gap between germline ends came to 8 bases. Germline assignment: CDR1 SSHAT and CDR2 FNYEAQ (reference sequence). The CDR3 is made up of 14 amino acids.

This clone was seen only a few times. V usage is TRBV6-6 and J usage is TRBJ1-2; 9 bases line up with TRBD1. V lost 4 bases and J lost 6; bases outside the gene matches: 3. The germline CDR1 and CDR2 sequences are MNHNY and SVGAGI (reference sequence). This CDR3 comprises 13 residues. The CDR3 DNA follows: TGTGCCAGCAGTTTCCGGGACAGGGATGGCTACACCTTC. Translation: CASSFRDRDGYTF.

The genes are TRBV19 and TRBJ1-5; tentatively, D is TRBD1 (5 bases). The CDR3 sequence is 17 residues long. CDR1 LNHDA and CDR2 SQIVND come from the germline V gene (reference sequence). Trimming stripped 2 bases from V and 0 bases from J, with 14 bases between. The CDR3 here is CASSIIPGRDSNQPQHF. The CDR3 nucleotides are TGTGCCAGTAGTATAATCCCGGGCAGGGATAGCAATCAGCCCCAGCATTTT.

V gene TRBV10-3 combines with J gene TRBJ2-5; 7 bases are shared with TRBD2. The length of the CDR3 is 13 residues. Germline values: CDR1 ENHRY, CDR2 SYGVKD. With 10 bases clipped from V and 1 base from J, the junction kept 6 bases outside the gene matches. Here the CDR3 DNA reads TGTGCCACGTGGGGGGGGTCCCAAGAGACCCAGTACTTC. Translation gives CATWGGSQETQYF.

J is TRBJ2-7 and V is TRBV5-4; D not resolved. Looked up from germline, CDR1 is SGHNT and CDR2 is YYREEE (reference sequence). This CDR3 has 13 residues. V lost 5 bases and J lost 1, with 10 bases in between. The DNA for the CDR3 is TGTGCCAGCAGTCCAAGAGGATCCTACGAGCAGTACTTC. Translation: CASSPRGSYEQYF.

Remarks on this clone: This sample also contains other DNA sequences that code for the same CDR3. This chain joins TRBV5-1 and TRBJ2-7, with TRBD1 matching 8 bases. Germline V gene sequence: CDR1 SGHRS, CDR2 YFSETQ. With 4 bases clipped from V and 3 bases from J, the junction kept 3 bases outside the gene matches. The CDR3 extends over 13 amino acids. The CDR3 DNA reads TGCGCCAGCAGCGCAGGACAGGGCTACGAGCAGTACTTC. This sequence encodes CASSAGQGYEQYF.

This CDR3 is CASSSGHWQETQYF. Here the CDR3 DNA reads TGTGCCAGCAGCTCGGGACACTGGCAAGAGACCCAGTACTTC. This sequence joins TRBV13 and TRBJ2-5; maybe TRBD1 (6 bases). CDR1 and CDR2 (germline): PRHDT, FYEKMQ (reference sequence). The CDR3 spans 14 residues. V dropped 4 bases and J dropped 2 bases, with 11 bases sitting between them.

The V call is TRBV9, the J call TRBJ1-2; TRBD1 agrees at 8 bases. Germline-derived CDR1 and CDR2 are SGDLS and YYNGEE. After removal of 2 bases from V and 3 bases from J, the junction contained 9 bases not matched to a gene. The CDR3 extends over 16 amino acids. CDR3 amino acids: CASSVSEQGVYYGYTF. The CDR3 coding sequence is TGTGCCAGCAGCGTGTCTGAACAGGGGGTCTACTATGGCTACACCTTC.

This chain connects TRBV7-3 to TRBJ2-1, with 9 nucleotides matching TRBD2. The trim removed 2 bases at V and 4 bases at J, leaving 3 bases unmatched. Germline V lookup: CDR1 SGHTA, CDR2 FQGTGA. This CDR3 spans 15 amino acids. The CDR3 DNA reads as TGTGCCAGCAGCTTAGGCGGGAGGGGGTACAATGAGCAGTTCTTC. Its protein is CASSLGGRGYNEQFF.

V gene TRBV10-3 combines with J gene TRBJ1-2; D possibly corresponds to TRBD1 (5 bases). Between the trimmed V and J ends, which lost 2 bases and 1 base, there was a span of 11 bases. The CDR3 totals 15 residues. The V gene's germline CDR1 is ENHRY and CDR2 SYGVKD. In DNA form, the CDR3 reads TGTGCCATCAGTGAGCCGGGGGAGAATAACTATGGCTACACCTTC. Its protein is CAISEPGENNYGYTF.

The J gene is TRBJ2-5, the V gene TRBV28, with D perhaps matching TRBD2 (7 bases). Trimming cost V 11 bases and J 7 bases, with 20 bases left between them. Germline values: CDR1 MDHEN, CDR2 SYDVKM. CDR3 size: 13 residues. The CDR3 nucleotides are TGTGCCGTCAGTGGGGGGGCAAAGGGGACCCAGTACTTC. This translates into CAVSGGAKGTQYF.

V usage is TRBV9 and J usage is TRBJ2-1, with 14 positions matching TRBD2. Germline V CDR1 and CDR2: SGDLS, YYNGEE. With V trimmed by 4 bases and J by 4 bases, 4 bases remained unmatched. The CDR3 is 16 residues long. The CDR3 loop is CASSRLAGGQYNEQFF. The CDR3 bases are TGTGCCAGCAGCCGACTAGCGGGGGGGCAGTACAATGAGCAGTTCTTC.

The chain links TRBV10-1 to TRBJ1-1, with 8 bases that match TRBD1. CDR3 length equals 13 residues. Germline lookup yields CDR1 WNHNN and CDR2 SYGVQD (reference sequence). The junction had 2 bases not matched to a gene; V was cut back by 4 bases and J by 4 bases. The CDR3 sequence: CASSGGTGTEAFF. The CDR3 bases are TGCGCCAGCAGTGGGGGGACAGGCACTGAAGCTTTCTTT.

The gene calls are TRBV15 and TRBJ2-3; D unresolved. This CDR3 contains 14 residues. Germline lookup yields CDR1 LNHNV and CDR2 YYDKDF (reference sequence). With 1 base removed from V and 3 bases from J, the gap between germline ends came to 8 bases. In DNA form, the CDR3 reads TGTGCCACCAGCAGAGCCCCCTCGACAGATACGCAGTATTTT. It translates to CATSRAPSTDTQYF. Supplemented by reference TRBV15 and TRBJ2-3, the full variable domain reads DAMVIQNPRYQVTQFGKPVTLSCSQTLNHNVMYWYQQKSSQAPKLLFHYYDKDFNNEADTPDNFQSRRPNTSFCFLDIRSPGLGDTAMYLCATSRAPSTDTQYFGPGTRLTVL.

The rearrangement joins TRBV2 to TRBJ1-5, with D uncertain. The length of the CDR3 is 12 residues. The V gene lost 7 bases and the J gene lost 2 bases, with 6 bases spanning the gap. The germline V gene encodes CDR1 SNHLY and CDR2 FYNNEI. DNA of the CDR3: TGTGCCAGCACTCGAGGCAATCAGCCCCAGCATTTT. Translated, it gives CASTRGNQPQHF.

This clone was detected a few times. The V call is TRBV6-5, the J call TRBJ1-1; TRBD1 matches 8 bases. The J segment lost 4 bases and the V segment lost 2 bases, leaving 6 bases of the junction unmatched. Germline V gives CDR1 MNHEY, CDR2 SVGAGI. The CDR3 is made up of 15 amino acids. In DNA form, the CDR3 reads TGTGCCAGCAGTTACGGACAGGGAGGTCTCACTGAAGCTTTCTTT. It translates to CASSYGQGGLTEAFF.

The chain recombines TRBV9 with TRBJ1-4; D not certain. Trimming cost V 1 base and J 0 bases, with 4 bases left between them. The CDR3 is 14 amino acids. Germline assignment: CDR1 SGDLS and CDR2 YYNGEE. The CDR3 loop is CASSVTATNEKLFF. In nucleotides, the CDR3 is TGTGCCAGCAGCGTAACTGCAACTAATGAAAAACTGTTTTTT.

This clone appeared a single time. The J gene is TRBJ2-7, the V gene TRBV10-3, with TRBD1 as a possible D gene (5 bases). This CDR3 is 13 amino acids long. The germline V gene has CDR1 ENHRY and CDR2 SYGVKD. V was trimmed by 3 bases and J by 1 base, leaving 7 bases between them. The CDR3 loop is CAISDRVSYEQYF. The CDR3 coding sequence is TGTGCCATCAGTGACAGGGTTTCCTACGAGCAGTACTTC.

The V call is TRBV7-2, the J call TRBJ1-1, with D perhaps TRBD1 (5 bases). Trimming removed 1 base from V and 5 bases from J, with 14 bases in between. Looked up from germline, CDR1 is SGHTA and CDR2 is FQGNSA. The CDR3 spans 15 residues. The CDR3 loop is CASSLGPGRGTEAFF. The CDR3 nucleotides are TGTGCCAGCAGCTTAGGGCCGGGGCGGGGGACTGAAGCTTTCTTT.

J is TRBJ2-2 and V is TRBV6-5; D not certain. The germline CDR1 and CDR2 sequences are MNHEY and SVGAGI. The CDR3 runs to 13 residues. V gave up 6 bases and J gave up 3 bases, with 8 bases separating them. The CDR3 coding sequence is TGTGCCAGCAGCCCTCGTTACACCGGGGAGCTGTTTTTT. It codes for CASSPRYTGELFF.

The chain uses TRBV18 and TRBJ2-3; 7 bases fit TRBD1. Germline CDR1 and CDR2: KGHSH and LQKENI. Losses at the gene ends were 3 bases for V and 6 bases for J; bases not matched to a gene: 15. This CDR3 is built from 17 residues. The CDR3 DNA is TGTGCCAGCTCACCCGCTGACAGGGCCCTTGTACAGGATACGCAGTATTTT. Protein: CASSPADRALVQDTQYF.

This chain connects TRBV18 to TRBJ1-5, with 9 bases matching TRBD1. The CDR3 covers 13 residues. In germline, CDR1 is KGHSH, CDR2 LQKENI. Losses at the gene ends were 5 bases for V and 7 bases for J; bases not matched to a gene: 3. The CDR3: CASSKTGGQPQHF. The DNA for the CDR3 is TGTGCCAGCTCAAAAACAGGGGGCCAGCCCCAGCATTTT.

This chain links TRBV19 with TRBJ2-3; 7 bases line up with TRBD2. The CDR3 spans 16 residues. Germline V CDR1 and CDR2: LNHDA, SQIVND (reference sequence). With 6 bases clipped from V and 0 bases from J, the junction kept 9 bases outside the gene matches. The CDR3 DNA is TGTGCCAGTAGAGAGCTAGCGGATCCTAGCACAGATACGCAGTATTTT. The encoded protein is CASRELADPSTDTQYF.

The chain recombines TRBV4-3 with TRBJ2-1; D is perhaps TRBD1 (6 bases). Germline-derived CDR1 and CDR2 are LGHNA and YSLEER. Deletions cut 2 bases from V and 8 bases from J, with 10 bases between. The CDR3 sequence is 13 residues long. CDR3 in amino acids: CASSQRTGYEQFF. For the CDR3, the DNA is TGCGCCAGCAGCCAACGAACAGGGTATGAGCAGTTCTTC.

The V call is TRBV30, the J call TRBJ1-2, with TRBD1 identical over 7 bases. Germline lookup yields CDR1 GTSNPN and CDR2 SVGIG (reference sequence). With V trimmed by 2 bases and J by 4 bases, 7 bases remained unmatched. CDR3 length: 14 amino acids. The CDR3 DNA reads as TGTGCCTGGAGTAAGACAGGGTATATCTATGGCTACACCTTC. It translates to CAWSKTGYIYGYTF.

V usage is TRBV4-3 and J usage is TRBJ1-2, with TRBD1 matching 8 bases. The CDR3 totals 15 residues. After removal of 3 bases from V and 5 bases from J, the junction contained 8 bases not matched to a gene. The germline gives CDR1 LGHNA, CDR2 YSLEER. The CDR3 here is CASSHIQGVFYGYTF. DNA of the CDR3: TGCGCCAGCAGCCATATACAGGGGGTATTTTATGGCTACACCTTC.

Here the CDR3 DNA reads TGTGCCAGCAGCTCTACTGCAGGGGGCCAAGAGACCCAGTACTTC. Encoded protein: CASSSTAGGQETQYF. The rearrangement uses TRBV6-6 and TRBJ2-5, with TRBD1 identical over 7 bases. This CDR3 region has 15 residues. V lost 6 bases to trimming and J lost 1 base; unmatched junction nucleotides: 8. Germline CDR1 MNHNY, CDR2 SVGAGI (reference sequence).

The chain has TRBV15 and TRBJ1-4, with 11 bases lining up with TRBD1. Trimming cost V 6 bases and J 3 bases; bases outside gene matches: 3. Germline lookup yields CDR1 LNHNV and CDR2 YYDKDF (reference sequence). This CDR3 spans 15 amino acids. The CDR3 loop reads CATREDRGPNEKLFF. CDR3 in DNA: TGTGCCACCAGAGAGGACAGGGGGCCTAATGAAAAACTGTTTTTT.